Each of the 9 T cell receptor beta chains below was sequenced from the same sample in a study of blood T cell repertoires in COVID-19. This table comes from immunoSEQ multiplex PCR, and its TCRdb copy is limited to in-frame clones, with some not included. The data contain around 400,000 clones, 90% to 95% of them singletons. Sequencing was carried out using PBMCs or T cells enriched from blood (not recorded which). The receptors were sampled from a woman aged 35 to 49 who had been exposed to COVID-19.

This rearrangement joins TRBV7-9 to TRBJ2-7, with D possibly TRBD1 on 6 matching bases. The germline V and J ends were trimmed by 4 bases and 5 bases, with 21 bases remaining between them. The CDR3 is 16 residues long. Per the germline V gene, CDR1 is SEHNR and CDR2 is FQNEAQ (reference sequence). The CDR3 reads CASSSRSQGYLDEQYF. DNA for the CDR3: TGTGCCAGCAGCTCCCGCTCCCAGGGGTATCTGGACGAGCAGTACTTC.

V usage is TRBV5-6 and J usage is TRBJ1-6; 7 nucleotides line up with TRBD1. The germline V gene encodes CDR1 SGHDT and CDR2 YYEEEE. The CDR3 spans 16 residues. The V segment lost 2 bases and the J segment 6 bases; nucleotides outside the gene matches: 8. The CDR3 DNA sequence: TGTGCCAGCAGCTTTATAAAACAGGGGAGTAATTCACCCCTCCACTTT. It encodes CASSFIKQGSNSPLHF.

V is TRBV5-1 and J is TRBJ1-2, with 9 bases fitting TRBD1. J lost 6 bases, V lost 4 bases, and 10 bases had no gene match. CDR1 is SGHRS, CDR2 YFSETQ, per germline. The length of the CDR3 is 15 residues. CDR3 coding DNA: TGCGCCAGCAGCCAAACCGGGACAGGGAGGAATGGCTACACCTTC. Amino acids: CASSQTGTGRNGYTF.

The chain links TRBV12-3 or TRBV12-4 to TRBJ2-1; 8 positions agree with TRBD1. The CDR3 is 13 amino acids. The junction had 4 bases not matched to a gene; V was cut back by 4 bases and J by 8 bases. CDR3 nucleotides: TGTGCCAGCAGTTACGGACAGGGCTATGAGCAGTTCTTC. This gives the protein CASSYGQGYEQFF.

This clone was counted between two and nine times. In DNA form, the CDR3 reads TGTGCCAGCAGCCCAGGGACAGCCGCTTATAATTCACCCCTCCACTTT. Translated, it gives CASSPGTAAYNSPLHF. The chain recombines TRBV7-2 with TRBJ1-6, with 7 bases aligning to TRBD1. The CDR3 has 16 residues. Germline V CDR1 and CDR2: SGHTA, FQGNSA. V shed 5 bases, J shed 4 bases, and the junction held 8 bases outside the gene matches.

The chain uses TRBV7-8 and TRBJ1-3; no clear D. CDR3 size: 14 residues. V dropped 5 bases and J dropped 0 bases, with 8 bases sitting between them. Germline V lookup: CDR1 SGHVS, CDR2 FQNEAQ. This CDR3 is CASSTGSSGNTIYF. The CDR3 bases are TGTGCCAGCAGCACGGGATCCTCTGGAAACACCATATATTTT.

This chain connects TRBV3-1 (or the pseudogene TRBV3-2) to TRBJ2-5, with 8 bases aligning to TRBD1. The CDR3 length is 14 residues. With 4 bases clipped from V and 5 bases from J, the junction kept 6 bases outside the gene matches. The germline V gene encodes CDR1 LGHDT and CDR2 YNNKEL (reference sequence). The CDR3 coding sequence is TGTGCCAGCAGCCCCCGACAGGGGACGGAGACCCAGTACTTC. Translation gives CASSPRQGTETQYF.

The chain recombines TRBV7-2 with TRBJ2-1, with 7 bases that match TRBD2. CDR1 is SGHTA and CDR2 is FQGNSA in the germline V gene. After removal of 5 bases from V and 2 bases from J, the junction contained 6 bases not matched to a gene. The CDR3 extends over 15 amino acids. The CDR3 DNA is TGTGCCAGCAGCAAGCTAGCGGACGCCTACAATGAGCAGTTCTTC. Translation: CASSKLADAYNEQFF.

The chain recombines TRBV5-1 with TRBJ1-4; TRBD1 matches 8 bases. This CDR3 comprises 15 residues. The germline V gene has CDR1 SGHRS and CDR2 YFSETQ. V shed 5 bases and J 3 bases; nucleotides not matched to a gene: 6. The DNA of the CDR3 is TGCGCCAGCAGTTACACAGGGGGTGCTAATGAAAAACTGTTTTTT. The encoded protein is CASSYTGGANEKLFF.